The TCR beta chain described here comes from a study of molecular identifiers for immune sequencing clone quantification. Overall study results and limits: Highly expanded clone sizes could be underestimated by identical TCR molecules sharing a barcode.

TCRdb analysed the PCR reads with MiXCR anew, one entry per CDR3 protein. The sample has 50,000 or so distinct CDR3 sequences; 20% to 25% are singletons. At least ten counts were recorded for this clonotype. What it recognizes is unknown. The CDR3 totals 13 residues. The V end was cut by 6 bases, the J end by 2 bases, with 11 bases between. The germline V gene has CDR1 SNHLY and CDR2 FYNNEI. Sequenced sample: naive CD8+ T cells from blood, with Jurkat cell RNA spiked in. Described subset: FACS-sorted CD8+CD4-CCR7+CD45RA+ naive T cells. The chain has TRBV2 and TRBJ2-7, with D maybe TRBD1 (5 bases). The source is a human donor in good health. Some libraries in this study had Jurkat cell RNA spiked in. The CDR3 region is CASRPTVAYEQYF. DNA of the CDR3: TGTGCCAGCAGACCGACAGTTGCCTACGAGCAGTACTTC.